A single sample is the source of the 8 T cell receptor beta chains below, sequenced in a study of cytomegalovirus exposure and HLA in healthy donors. Assay used: immunoSEQ multiplex PCR; TCRdb lists only in-frame clones, some missing. The data show roughly 220,000 clones, approximately 90% seen once. What was sequenced was PBMCs. These receptors were taken from a young woman in good health and CMV-seronegative.

This clone was counted between two and nine times. The chain employs TRBV6-1 and TRBJ1-5, with 7 positions matching TRBD1. The CDR3 has 15 amino acids. Trimming removed 4 bases from V and 1 base from J; junction bases left unmatched: 4. The germline V gene has CDR1 MNHNS and CDR2 SASEGT. The CDR3 sequence: CASSGQTGSNQPQHF. The CDR3 coding sequence is TGTGCCAGCAGTGGCCAGACAGGGAGCAATCAGCCCCAGCATTTT.

The chain recombines TRBV6-5 with TRBJ1-1; 7 bases are shared with TRBD1. This CDR3 is built from 12 residues. Germline CDR1 reads MNHEY; CDR2 reads SVGAGI. V lost 6 bases and J lost 5; bases outside the gene matches: 3. In nucleotides, the CDR3 is TGTGCCAGCAGCCAGGGGGGTACTGAAGCTTTCTTT. It translates to CASSQGGTEAFF.

The chain couples TRBV11-2 to TRBJ2-3, with 7 nucleotides matching TRBD2. Germline-derived CDR1 and CDR2 are SGHAT and FQNNGV. This CDR3 has 15 residues. V lost 2 bases to trimming and J lost 1 base; unmatched junction nucleotides: 3. The CDR3 loop reads CASSLTSAGTDTQYF. The DNA of the CDR3 is TGTGCCAGCAGCTTAACTAGCGCCGGCACAGATACGCAGTATTTT.

There are a few counts of this clone. This chain links TRBV30 with TRBJ1-1; D may be TRBD1 (5 bases). CDR1 GTSNPN and CDR2 SVGIG come from the germline V gene (reference sequence). The V end was cut by 8 bases, the J end by 4 bases, with 17 bases between. The CDR3 extends over 13 amino acids. This CDR3 is CARAGRGGTEAFF. CDR3 in DNA: TGTGCCCGCGCAGGTAGGGGAGGCACTGAAGCTTTCTTT.

J is TRBJ2-2 and V is TRBV7-2, with D possibly matching TRBD2 (5 bases). V was clipped by 1 base and J by 4 bases, with 16 bases between them. Germline values: CDR1 SGHTA, CDR2 FQGNSA. This CDR3 comprises 17 residues. This CDR3 reads CASSLDGRPGITGELFF. Here the CDR3 DNA reads TGTGCCAGCAGCTTAGATGGACGACCCGGGATCACCGGGGAGCTGTTTTTT. Complete variable domain (other parts from reference TRBV7-2 and TRBJ2-2): GAGVSQSPSNKVTEKGKDVELRCDPISGHTALYWYRQSLGQGLEFLIYFQGNSAPDKSGLPSDRFSAERTGGSVSTLTIQRTQQEDSAVYLCASSLDGRPGITGELFFGEGSRLTVL.

The chain joins TRBV25-1 to TRBJ2-1, with 7 bases matching TRBD1. From germline, CDR1 is MGHDK and CDR2 SYGVNS. The CDR3 totals 14 residues. The trim removed 3 bases at V and 6 bases at J, leaving 5 bases unmatched. In DNA, the CDR3 is TGTGCCAGCAGTGACCCAGGGGGTAGCAATGAGCAGTTCTTC. This sequence encodes CASSDPGGSNEQFF. Full variable domain (remainder filled in from reference TRBV25-1 and TRBJ2-1): EADIYQTPRYLVIGTGKKITLECSQTMGHDKMYWYQQDPGMELHLIHYSYGVNSTEKGDLSSESTVSRIRTEHFPLTLESARPSHTSQYLCASSDPGGSNEQFFGPGTRLTVL.

Turning to this clone: Within the sample, other DNA sequences also encode this same CDR3. The chain recombines TRBV5-1 with TRBJ1-1, with 11 bases that match TRBD1. The ends lost 3 bases at V and 5 bases at J; junction bases unmatched: 3. Per the germline V gene, CDR1 is SGHRS and CDR2 is YFSETQ. This CDR3 comprises 14 residues. The CDR3 bases are TGCGCCAGCAGCTCCGGACAGGGGGCGACTGAAGCTTTCTTT. Translating it yields CASSSGQGATEAFF.

This clone appeared a few times. The CDR3 DNA is TGTGCCAGCAGCGCGACGCAGGGGGCCTCCTCCTACGAGCAGTACTTC. It translates to CASSATQGASSYEQYF. This chain links TRBV7-9 with TRBJ2-7; 8 nucleotides agree with TRBD1. V shed 5 bases, J shed 0 bases, and the junction held 9 bases outside the gene matches. Germline V gene lookup returns CDR1 SEHNR and CDR2 FQNEAQ (reference sequence). This CDR3 region has 16 residues.